The entry that follows covers one TCR beta chain sequence. Antigen specificity is unknown. The entry originates in a study of early stage breast cancer tumors. General study findings and limits: Tumors had around 2.5-fold higher T cell density than normal breast. Comparing each tissue with blood distinguished tumor from normal in most of the 16 patients.

The V gene's germline CDR1 is SGHRS and CDR2 YFSETQ. Trimming cost V 7 bases and J 5 bases, with 15 bases left between them. The CDR3 loop spans 13 amino acids. Here immunoSEQ multiplex PCR was the method, and the copy in TCRdb shows in-frame clones only, minus some. This sample has 6,000 or so clones, with about three quarters found just once. The specimen sequenced was normal breast tissue next to the tumor. This receptor was taken from a person aged 65 to 79 with breast cancer. This sequence joins TRBV5-1 and TRBJ2-5; possibly TRBD2 for D (6 bases). This chain's CDR3 is CASRGTGRETQYF. The CDR3 nucleotides are TGCGCCAGCCGTGGCACGGGGAGGGAGACCCAGTACTTC.